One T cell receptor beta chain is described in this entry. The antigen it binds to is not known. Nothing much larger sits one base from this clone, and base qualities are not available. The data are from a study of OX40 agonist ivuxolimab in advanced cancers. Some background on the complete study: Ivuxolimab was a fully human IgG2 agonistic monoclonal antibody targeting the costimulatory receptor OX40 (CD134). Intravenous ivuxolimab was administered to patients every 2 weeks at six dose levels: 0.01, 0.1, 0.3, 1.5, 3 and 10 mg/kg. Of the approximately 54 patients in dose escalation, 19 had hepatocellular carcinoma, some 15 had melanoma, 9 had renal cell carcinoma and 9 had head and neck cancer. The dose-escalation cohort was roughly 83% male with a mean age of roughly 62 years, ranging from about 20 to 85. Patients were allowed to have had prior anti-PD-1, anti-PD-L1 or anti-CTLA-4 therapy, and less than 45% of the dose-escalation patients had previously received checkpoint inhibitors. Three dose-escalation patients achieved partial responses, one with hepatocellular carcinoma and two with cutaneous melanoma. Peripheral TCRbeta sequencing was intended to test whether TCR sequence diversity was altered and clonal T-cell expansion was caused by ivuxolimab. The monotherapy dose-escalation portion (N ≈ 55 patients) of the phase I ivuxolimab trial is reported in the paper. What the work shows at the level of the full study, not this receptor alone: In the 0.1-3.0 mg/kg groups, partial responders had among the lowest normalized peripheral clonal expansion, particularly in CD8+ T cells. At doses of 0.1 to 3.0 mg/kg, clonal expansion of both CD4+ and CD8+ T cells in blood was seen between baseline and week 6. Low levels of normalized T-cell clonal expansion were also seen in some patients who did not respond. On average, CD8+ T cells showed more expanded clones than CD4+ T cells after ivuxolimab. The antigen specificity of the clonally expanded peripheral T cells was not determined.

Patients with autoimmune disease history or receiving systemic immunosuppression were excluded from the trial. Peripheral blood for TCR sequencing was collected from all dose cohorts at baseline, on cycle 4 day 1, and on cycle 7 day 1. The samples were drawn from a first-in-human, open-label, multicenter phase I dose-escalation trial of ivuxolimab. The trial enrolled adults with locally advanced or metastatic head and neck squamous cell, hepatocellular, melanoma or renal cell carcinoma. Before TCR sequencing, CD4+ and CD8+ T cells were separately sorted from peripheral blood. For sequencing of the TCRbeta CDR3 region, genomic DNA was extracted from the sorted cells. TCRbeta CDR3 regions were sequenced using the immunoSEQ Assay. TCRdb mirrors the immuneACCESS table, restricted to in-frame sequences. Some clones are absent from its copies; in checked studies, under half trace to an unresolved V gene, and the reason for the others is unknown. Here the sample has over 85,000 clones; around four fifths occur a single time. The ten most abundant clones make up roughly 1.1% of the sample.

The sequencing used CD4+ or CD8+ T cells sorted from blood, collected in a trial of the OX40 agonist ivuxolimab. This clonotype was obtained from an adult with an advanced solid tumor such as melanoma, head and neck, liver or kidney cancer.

The CDR3 reads as follows: CSVGLRGANEQFF. Read as DNA, the sequence is TGCAGCGTTGGACTTCGGGGGGCCAATGAGCAGTTCTTC. The V and J genes are TRBV29-1 and TRBJ2-1; TRBD2 is a possible D gene, resting on 7 matching bases. The V and J ends are trimmed by 4 bases and 6 bases, leaving 13 bases between them. From a lookup of the germline V gene, CDR1 and CDR2 are SQVTM and ANQGSEA. Measured from the cysteine to the phenylalanine, the CDR3 is 13 residues long. Just the 39-base CDR3 DNA is kept, in frame starting at base 1.